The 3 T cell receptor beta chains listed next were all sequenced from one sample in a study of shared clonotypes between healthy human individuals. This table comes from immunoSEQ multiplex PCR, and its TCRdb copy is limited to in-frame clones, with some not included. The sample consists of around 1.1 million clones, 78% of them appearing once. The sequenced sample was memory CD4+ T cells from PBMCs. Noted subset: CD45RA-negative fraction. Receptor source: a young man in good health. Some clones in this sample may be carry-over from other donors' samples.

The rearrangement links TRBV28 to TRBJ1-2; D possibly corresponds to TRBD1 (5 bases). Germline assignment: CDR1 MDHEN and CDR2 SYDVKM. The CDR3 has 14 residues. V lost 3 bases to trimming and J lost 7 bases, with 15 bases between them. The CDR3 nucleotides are TGTGCCAGCAGTTTTCGGGCAGGGCACTCTGGCTACACCTTC. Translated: CASSFRAGHSGYTF.

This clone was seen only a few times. As DNA, the CDR3 is TGTGCCAGCAGTTTATCCGGACAGGGTTCCTACGAGCAGTACTTC. This codes for CASSLSGQGSYEQYF. The gene calls are TRBV27 and TRBJ2-7; 8 bases map to TRBD1. This CDR3 spans 15 amino acids. CDR1 and CDR2 (germline): MNHEY, SMNVEV (reference sequence). After removal of 0 bases from V and 1 base from J, the junction contained 2 bases not matched to a gene.

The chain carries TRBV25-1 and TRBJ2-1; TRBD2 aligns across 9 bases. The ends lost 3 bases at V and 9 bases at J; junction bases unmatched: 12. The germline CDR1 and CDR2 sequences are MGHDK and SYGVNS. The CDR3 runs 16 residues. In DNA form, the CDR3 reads TGTGCCAGCAGTGACACTAGCGGGCTACAAGCGGCTGAGCAGTTCTTC. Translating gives CASSDTSGLQAAEQFF. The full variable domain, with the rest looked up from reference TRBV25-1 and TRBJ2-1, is EADIYQTPRYLVIGTGKKITLECSQTMGHDKMYWYQQDPGMELHLIHYSYGVNSTEKGDLSSESTVSRIRTEHFPLTLESARPSHTSQYLCASSDTSGLQAAEQFFGPGTRLTVL.